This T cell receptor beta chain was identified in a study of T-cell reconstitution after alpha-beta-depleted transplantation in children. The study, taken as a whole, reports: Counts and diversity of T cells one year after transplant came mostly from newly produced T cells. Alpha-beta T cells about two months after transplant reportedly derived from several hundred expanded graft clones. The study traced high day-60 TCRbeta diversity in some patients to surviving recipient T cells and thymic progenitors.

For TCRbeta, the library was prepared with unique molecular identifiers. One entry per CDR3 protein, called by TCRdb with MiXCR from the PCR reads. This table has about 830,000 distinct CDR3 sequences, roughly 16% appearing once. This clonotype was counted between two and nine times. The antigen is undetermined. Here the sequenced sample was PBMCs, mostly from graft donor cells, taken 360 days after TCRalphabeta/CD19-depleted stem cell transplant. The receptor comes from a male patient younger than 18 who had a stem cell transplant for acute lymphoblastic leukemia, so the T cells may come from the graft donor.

The CDR3 DNA reads TGTGCCAGCAGTTTCCTAAGAGCGTATGAGCAGTTCTTC. It is translated as CASSFLRAYEQFF. The chain is built from TRBV27 and TRBJ2-1; no clear D. This CDR3 spans 13 amino acids. Trimming shortened V by 3 bases and J by 8 bases, and 11 bases separated the two germline ends. Germline assignment: CDR1 MNHEY and CDR2 SMNVEV (reference sequence).